The present TCR beta chain was sequenced within a study of T-cell memory formation after mild COVID-19 (dated by TCRdb to about 2021). The study in broad terms: TCR sequence clusters from the two donors were largely donor specific. T-cell clones expanding and contracting after mild COVID-19 in two donors were tracked by longitudinal TCRalpha and TCRbeta repertoire sequencing. The cohort was made up of two young adult volunteers, one female and one male, who were previously healthy. Study-wide conclusions, independent of this receptor: SARS-CoV-2 specificity was not confirmed for the second-wave clones peaking on day 37. Clones that contracted from day 15 to 85 showed balanced CD4/CD8 phenotypes, whereas a second wave of clones that expanded from day 15 to 37 leaned towards CD4+. The study covered only two mild cases, and larger cohorts including severe cases with pre-infection samples were considered necessary. Contracting CD4+ clones turned up mainly in the CM and EM memory subsets, whereas EMRA was where CD8+ clones were enriched. Some responding clones were detected in pre-infection memory, which suggested that pre-existing cross-reactive memory T cells had joined the SARS-CoV-2 response.

Ficoll-Paque density gradient centrifugation was the method used to isolate PBMCs. This clonotype has a handful of counts. No antigen is known for it. Per-base quality was not reported, and no clone a single base away is much larger than it. The sample was run on an Illumina NovaSeq 6000. Using 5'RACE with constant-segment primers, TCRalpha and TCRbeta cDNA libraries were constructed, with sample barcodes and unique molecular identifiers added in the process. Trizol reagent was used to extract RNA from every sample. Libraries were amplified in two PCR steps, with a second sample barcode and Illumina TruSeq adapters added in the second step. Sequencing of the libraries was done on an Illumina NovaSeq, producing 2 x 150 bp paired-end reads. For the original study's pipeline: With migec v1.2.7, reads were demultiplexed and then collapsed into UMI-guided consensus sequences. With mixcr v2.1.11, UMI consensuses were aligned to TRA and TRB V and J templates and assembled into clonotypes. A clonotype was counted as expanded or contracted only if both edgeR and NoisET called the change significant, with noise models trained on biological replicates. edgeR calls used a false discovery rate-adjusted p below 0.01 and a log2 fold-change threshold of 1. As an exploratory analysis of dynamics, max-normalized trajectories of the 1000 most abundant clonotypes were examined by PCA with hierarchical clustering. Each responding clone was given a CD4 or CD8 phenotype based on the CD4+ and CD8+ repertoires, which had been sequenced separately. TCRdb trimmed public reads at Q25 via fastp, called clones via MiXCR and kept in-frame beta chains. Rows with one shared CDR3 protein collapse into an entry with the most common genes and DNA. These V and J calls are TCRdb output, not the study's own analysis. This sample holds a few hundred thousand distinct CDR3 sequences; around a fifth were observed only once. The ten most abundant clones make up roughly a fifth of the sample.

Via the germline V gene, CDR1 is SGHRS and CDR2 YFSETQ. From cysteine to valine, the CDR3 is 16 amino acids long. Only the CDR3 DNA stays, 48 bases, in frame from base 1. Germline trimming: 4 bases from V, 6 bases from J; junction bases outside gene matches: 14. The sequencing sample was made of PBMCs or a T cell subset sorted from them (not recorded which). The sequence is built from TRBV5-1 and TRBJ2-7; 9 bases in the junction line up with TRBD1. The clonotype originates from a man younger than 35 who had mild COVID-19 (a few samples of this study predate the infection). The sample titles of this study are shuffled in the database, so cell type and time point are left out; the donor was told from shared clones. The nucleotides are TGCGCCAGCAGCCCCGGGACAGGGCGGGCCGCGTTCGAGCAGTACGTC. Its coded protein is CASSPGTGRAAFEQYV.